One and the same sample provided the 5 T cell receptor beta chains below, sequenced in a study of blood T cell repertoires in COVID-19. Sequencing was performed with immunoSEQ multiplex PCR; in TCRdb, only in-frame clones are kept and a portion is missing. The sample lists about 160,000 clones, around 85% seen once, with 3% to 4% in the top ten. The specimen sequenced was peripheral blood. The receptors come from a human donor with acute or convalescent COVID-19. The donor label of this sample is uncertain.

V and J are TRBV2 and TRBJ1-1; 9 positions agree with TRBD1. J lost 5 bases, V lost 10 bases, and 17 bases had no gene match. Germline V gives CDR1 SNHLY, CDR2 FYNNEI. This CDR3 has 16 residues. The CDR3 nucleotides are TGTGCCACTCCCGGACCTCGGACAGGGGAGAGGACTGAAGCTTTCTTT. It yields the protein CATPGPRTGERTEAFF.

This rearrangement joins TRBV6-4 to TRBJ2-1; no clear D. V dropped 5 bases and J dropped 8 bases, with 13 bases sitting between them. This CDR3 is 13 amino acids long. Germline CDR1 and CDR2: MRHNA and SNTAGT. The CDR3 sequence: CASSTETAHEQFF. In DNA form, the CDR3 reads TGTGCCAGCAGTACAGAAACCGCCCATGAGCAGTTCTTC.

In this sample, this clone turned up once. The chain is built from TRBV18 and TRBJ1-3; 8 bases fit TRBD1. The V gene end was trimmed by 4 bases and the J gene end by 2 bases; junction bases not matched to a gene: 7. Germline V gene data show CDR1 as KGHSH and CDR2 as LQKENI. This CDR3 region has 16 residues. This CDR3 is CASSLLDRVAGNTIYF. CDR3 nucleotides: TGTGCCAGCTCACTCTTGGACAGGGTTGCTGGAAACACCATATATTTT.

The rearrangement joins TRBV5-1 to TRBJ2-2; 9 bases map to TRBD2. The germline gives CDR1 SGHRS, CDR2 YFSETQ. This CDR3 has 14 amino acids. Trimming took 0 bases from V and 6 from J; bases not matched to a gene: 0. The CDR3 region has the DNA TGCGCCAGCAGCTTGGAGCGGGGGGCCGGGGAGCTGTTTTTT. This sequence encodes CASSLERGAGELFF. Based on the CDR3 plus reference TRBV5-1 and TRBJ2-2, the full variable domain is KAGVTQTPRYLIKTRGQQVTLSCSPISGHRSVSWYQQTPGQGLQFLFEYFSETQRNKGNFPGRFSGRQFSNSRSEMNVSTLELGDSALYLCASSLERGAGELFFGEGSRLTVL.

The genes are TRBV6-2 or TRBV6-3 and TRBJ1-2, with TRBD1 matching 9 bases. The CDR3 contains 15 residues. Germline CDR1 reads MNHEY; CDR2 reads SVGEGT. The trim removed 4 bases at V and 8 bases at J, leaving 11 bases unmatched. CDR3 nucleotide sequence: TGTGCCAGCAGTTCCGGGACAGGGAGGCTATACGGCTACACCTTC. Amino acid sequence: CASSSGTGRLYGYTF.